This is a list of T cell receptor beta chains from one sample in a study of regulatory T cells in long-lasting Graves disease. One entry per CDR3 protein results from TCRdb running MiXCR on the multiplex PCR reads. The table has about 430,000 distinct CDR3 sequences, roughly 15% seen once. These data were also filed under a second study, of T cells in Graves' hyperthyroidism and ophthalmopathy.

This specimen consisted of peripheral blood mononuclear cells (PBMCs), obtained at new diagnosis, from a patient treated with antithyroid drugs. The receptors were gathered from a woman between 35 and 50 years old with Graves disease. CDR3s include the opening cysteine and the closing phenylalanine or tryptophan. The D gene is left open where the match is weak. A clone size is listed for some rows: how often the clone was seen (once, few, many), or a class if it is expanded.

>TRBJ2-7|TRBV7-2|19|TRBD2|many
TGTGCCAGCAGCTTAGTACGCGGTGAGGGAGGGACCCCGTCCTACGAGCAGTACTTC
CASSLVRGEGGTPSYEQYF
>TRBJ2-7|TRBV28|13|NA|few
TGTGCCAGCAGTTTATCGTGGCAGATCGAGCAGTACTTC
CASSLSWQIEQYF
>TRBJ1-3|TRBV25-1|15|NA|many
TGTGCCAGCGCGTGCAGGGCGCATGGTGGAAACACCATATATTTT
CASACRAHGGNTIYF
>TRBJ2-7|TRBV12-3/TRBV12-4|17|TRBD2|many
TGTGCCAGCAGTTTTGGTGGAGCGGGAGCGATTGCGTACGAGCAGTACTTC
CASSFGGAGAIAYEQYF
>TRBJ1-1|TRBV11-1|14|NA|many
TGTGCCAGCAGCTTAGGCACAGGGAACACTGAAGCTTTCTTT
CASSLGTGNTEAFF
>TRBJ1-5|TRBV14|14|NA|many
TGTGCCAGCAGCTCCTCAGACAGCAATCAGCCCCAGCATTTT
CASSSSDSNQPQHF
>TRBJ2-6|TRBV10-3|16|NA|NA
TGTGCCATCAGCCCCCGGGATTCCTCTGGGGCCAACGTCCTGACTTTC
CAISPRDSSGANVLTF
>TRBJ2-1|TRBV7-9|13|NA|few
TGTGCCAGCAGCTTAGCGTCCACATGGGAGCAGTTCTTC
CASSLASTWEQFF
>TRBJ2-1|TRBV27|15|TRBD2|NA
TGTGCCAGCAGTTTACGGTTTAGCGGGAGGGATGAGCAGTTCTTC
CASSLRFSGRDEQFF
>TRBJ2-3|TRBV7-9|15|NA|many
TGTGCCAGCAGCTCGACAGAACTAAGCACAGATACGCAGTATTTT
CASSSTELSTDTQYF
>TRBJ2-3|TRBV7-9|10|NA|few
TGTGCCAGCAGCTTCCACGATTTACGGTTT
CASSFHDLRF
>TRBJ2-7|TRBV10-3|13|NA|many
TGTGCCATCAGTGAGTCTCCGCGAGACGAGCAGTACTTC
CAISESPRDEQYF
>TRBJ1-5|TRBV28|16|TRBD1|NA
TGTGCCAGCAGGCACCGGGACAGGGGGAGCAATCAGCCCCAGCATTTT
CASRHRDRGSNQPQHF
>TRBJ2-6|TRBV14|16|NA|NA
TGTGCCAGCAGCCAAGAAACGGTTTCTGGGGCCAACGTCCTGACTTTC
CASSQETVSGANVLTF
>TRBJ2-3|TRBV20-1|14|TRBD2|few
TGCAGTGCTTGGGGGGGACCAGTAGGGGATACGCAGTATTTT
CSAWGGPVGDTQYF
>TRBJ1-1|TRBV20-1|15|NA|many
TGCAGTGCTAAGGGTGAACGGGGATTGAACACTGAAGCTTTCTTT
CSAKGERGLNTEAFF